Shown below are 9 T cell receptor beta chains from a single sample sequenced in a study of sequential checkpoint blockade in melanoma. Treatment here: randomized to nivolumab then ipilimumab (arm A) or the reverse (arm B). This table comes from immunoSEQ multiplex PCR, and its TCRdb copy is limited to in-frame clones, with some not included. The table includes more than 8,000 clones, 60% to 80% detected once. Source: CD8+ T cells sorted from blood (inferred from file names), taken from a patient given nivolumab and ipilimumab in sequence. The receptors here all came from a human donor with melanoma.

The chain joins TRBV6-4 to TRBJ2-3; D is perhaps TRBD2 (6 bases). Germline loops: CDR1 MRHNA, CDR2 SNTAGT. This CDR3 is 16 amino acids long. The V end lost 6 bases, the J end lost 5 bases, and 21 bases lay between the germline ends. CDR3 coding DNA: TGTGCCAGCAGCCTTCGAGACGGGTCAGCGGGAGATACGCAGTATTTT. It is translated as CASSLRDGSAGDTQYF.

This chain joins TRBV5-1 and TRBJ1-5, with 7 bases fitting TRBD1. Germline CDR1 reads SGHRS; CDR2 reads YFSETQ. V trimming: 4 bases; J trimming: 4 bases; junction bases outside the gene matches: 8. The length of the CDR3 is 15 residues. For the CDR3, the DNA is TGCGCCAGCAGCCTCGGGACAGACTGGAATCAGCCCCAGCATTTT. Translating it yields CASSLGTDWNQPQHF.

V and J are TRBV9 and TRBJ2-3; possibly TRBD2 for D (5 bases). The ends were cut back, 1 base at V and 8 bases at J, with 20 bases in the middle. The CDR3 totals 16 residues. Germline values: CDR1 SGDLS, CDR2 YYNGEE. The CDR3 protein is CASSVSLSSEGGTQYF. The CDR3 nucleotides are TGTGCCAGCAGCGTATCCCTGTCCTCCGAGGGTGGTACGCAGTATTTT. The whole variable domain, remainder taken from reference TRBV9 and TRBJ2-3, is DSGVTQTPKHLITATGQRVTLRCSPRSGDLSVYWYQQSLDQGLQFLIQYYNGEERAKGNILERFSAQQFPDLHSELNLSSLELGDSALYFCASSVSLSSEGGTQYFGPGTRLTVL.

The CDR3 nucleotides read TGTGCCAGCAGCTTGCCGGGACAGGGAAGGACAGATACGCAGTATTTT. Its translation is CASSLPGQGRTDTQYF. This chain connects TRBV7-6 to TRBJ2-3; TRBD1 matches at 9 bases. This CDR3 region has 16 residues. Trimming took 3 bases from V and 3 from J; bases not matched to a gene: 7. CDR1 is SGHVS and CDR2 is FNYEAQ in the germline V gene.

This clone was counted only a few times. The chain employs TRBV7-9 and TRBJ2-1, with TRBD1 identical over 7 bases. Germline V lookup: CDR1 SEHNR, CDR2 FQNEAQ (reference sequence). This CDR3 contains 15 residues. V shed 5 bases, J shed 4 bases, and the junction held 8 bases outside the gene matches. The DNA for the CDR3 is TGTGCCAGCAGCCACCGGGACAGACCTTACAATGAGCAGTTCTTC. This gives the protein CASSHRDRPYNEQFF.

The chain joins TRBV10-1 to TRBJ2-7; D perhaps matches TRBD1 (5 bases). CDR1 WNHNN and CDR2 SYGVQD come from the germline V gene (reference sequence). The CDR3 covers 13 residues. Trimming pared 0 bases from V and 7 bases from J, leaving 10 bases between. CDR3 protein: CASSESQGVEQYF. DNA of the CDR3: TGCGCCAGCAGTGAGTCCCAGGGTGTGGAGCAGTACTTC.

In nucleotides, the CDR3 is TGTGCCAGCAGCTCCCCTCGTATGGGGCGGGGGGGCCTGGAGACCCAGTACTTC. Translating it yields CASSSPRMGRGGLETQYF. The gene calls are TRBV7-9 and TRBJ2-5; TRBD2 aligns across 9 bases. This CDR3 is built from 18 residues. Trimming removed 4 bases from V and 5 bases from J; junction bases left unmatched: 17. Germline assignment: CDR1 SEHNR and CDR2 FQNEAQ (reference sequence).

This chain joins TRBV2 and TRBJ2-7; D may be TRBD2 (5 bases). Trimming removed 6 bases from V and 0 bases from J, with 12 bases in between. CDR1 SNHLY and CDR2 FYNNEI come from the germline V gene. The CDR3 contains 14 residues. The CDR3 DNA reads TGTGCCAGCAGCAGTCTCGGGGACTCCTACGAGCAGTACTTC. Amino acids: CASSSLGDSYEQYF.

This clone was seen a handful of times. The genes are TRBV4-3 and TRBJ1-2, with 8 nucleotides matching TRBD1. This CDR3 contains 17 residues. Germline CDR1 reads LGHNA; CDR2 reads YSLEER. J gave up 10 bases and V 0 bases, and 16 bases lay outside the gene matches. CDR3 protein: CASSQEAQGDTVFHYTF. Here the CDR3 DNA reads TGCGCCAGCAGCCAAGAGGCACAGGGGGACACGGTCTTTCACTACACCTTC.